The following is a T cell receptor (beta chain) sequence with its context. Its antigen is undetermined. The data were taken from a study of regulatory T cells in long-lasting Graves disease. Findings of the study overall: Study was limited to peripheral blood, excluding thyroid tissue. Persistent disease preferred TRBV28, TRBJ1-2 and TRBJ2-5; new disease, TRBV20-1 and TRBJ2-1.

As for time point: persistent/refractory GD, antithyroid drugs over 5 years with positive TRAb. PBMCs provided the RNA from which the TCR library was made. The CDR3 has 12 amino acids. CDR1 is SGHDT and CDR2 is YYEEEE in the germline V gene. The ends lost 10 bases at V and 11 bases at J; junction bases unmatched: 14. The TCR beta library used iRepertoire HTBI primers with Arm-PCR amplification of CDR3. TCRdb analysed the multiplex PCR reads with MiXCR anew, one entry per CDR3 protein. The table has roughly 450,000 distinct CDR3 sequences, around 24% seen once; the top ten hold roughly a quarter. The V gene is TRBV5-6, the J gene TRBJ2-5; TRBD1 matches 7 bases. Sequenced material: peripheral blood mononuclear cells (PBMCs), taken when the disease was refractory, from a patient treated with antithyroid drugs. This clonotype was obtained from a female donor with Graves disease. Here the CDR3 DNA reads TGTGCCTGCGCTCGACAGGGTGGGGAGCAGTACTTC. Translating it yields CACARQGGEQYF.